The clone carrying this T cell receptor beta chain was seen more than once but under ten times. The antigen remains unidentified. The data are from a study of cytomegalovirus exposure and HLA in healthy donors. CDR3 length: 15 residues. V lost 0 bases, J lost 7 bases, and 8 bases stayed unmatched. Germline assignment: CDR1 SGHRS and CDR2 YFSETQ. PCR involved 60 Vbeta and 13 Jbeta primers. Sequenced by immunoSEQ multiplex PCR; TCRdb stores in-frame clones only, minus some. The table records 150,000 to 200,000 clones, around 83% of them present only once. Study outcomes and limitations: It has been reported that TCR beta sequences accurately predicted the HLA-A and HLA-B alleles of most subjects. An observed cluster of highly shared sequence variants was recorded as a likely sequencing artifact. In a later analysis, more than 15,000 TCR beta sequences were associated with HLA alleles at 0.05 false discovery rate. An analysis was carried out later, and it reportedly showed fewer N-insertions in an Asian-associated ancestry cluster than the approximately 660-donor mean.

The chain employs TRBV5-1 and TRBJ1-2; 8 nucleotides align to TRBD1. Sequencing was done on a sample of PBMCs. This clonotype was sampled from a woman younger than 30 in good health and CMV-seronegative. The CDR3 DNA sequence: TGCGCCAGCAGCTTGGAAAGCGGGACAGGAGGTGGCTACACCTTC. This codes for CASSLESGTGGGYTF.